This T cell receptor (beta chain) is drawn from a study of blood T cells in healthy people across ages. The use of a sample-barcoded 5' primer and a J-beta primer mix characterized a second PCR of about 7 to 12 cycles. MiXCR, applied by TCRdb to the 5' RACE reads, yields one record per CDR3 protein. Of 780,000 or so distinct CDR3 sequences in the sample, roughly 50% were seen once. Per sample, no less than 5 micrograms of total RNA were extracted. General study findings and limits: Expanded clonotype shifts may have been confounded, as the donors had an unknown CMV status. Roughly linearly, TCR beta diversity per million T cells fell as age increased.

This clonotype has a single count. Antigen unknown. The source is a middle-aged man in good health. Sequenced input: blood.

The CDR3 DNA sequence: TGCAGTGCTTATCCGGGGTACGCAAATGAGCAGTTCTTC. As protein: CSAYPGYANEQFF. The V call is TRBV20-1, the J call TRBJ2-1, with D tentatively TRBD2 (5 bases). V was clipped by 5 bases and J by 7 bases, with 15 bases between them. Germline V gene sequence: CDR1 DFQATT, CDR2 SNEGSKA (reference sequence). This CDR3 is 13 amino acids long.